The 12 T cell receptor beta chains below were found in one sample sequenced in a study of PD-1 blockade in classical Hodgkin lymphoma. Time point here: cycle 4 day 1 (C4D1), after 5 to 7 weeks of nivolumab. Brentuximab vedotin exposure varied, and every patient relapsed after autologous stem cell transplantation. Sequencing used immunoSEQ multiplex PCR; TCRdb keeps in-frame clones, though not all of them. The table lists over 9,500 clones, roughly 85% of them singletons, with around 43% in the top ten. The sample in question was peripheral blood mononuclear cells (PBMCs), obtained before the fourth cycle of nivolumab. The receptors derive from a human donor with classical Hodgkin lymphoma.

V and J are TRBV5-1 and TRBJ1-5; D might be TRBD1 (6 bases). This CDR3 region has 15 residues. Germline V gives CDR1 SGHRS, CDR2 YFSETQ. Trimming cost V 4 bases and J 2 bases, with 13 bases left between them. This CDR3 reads CASSQRTDCNQPQHF. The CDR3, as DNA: TGCGCCAGCAGCCAAAGGACAGACTGCAATCAGCCCCAGCATTTT.

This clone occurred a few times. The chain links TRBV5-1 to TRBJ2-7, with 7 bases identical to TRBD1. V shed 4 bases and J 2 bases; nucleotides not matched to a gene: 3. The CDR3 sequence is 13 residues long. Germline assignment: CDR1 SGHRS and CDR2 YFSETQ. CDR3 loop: CASSRGQTYEQYF. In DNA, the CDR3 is TGCGCCAGCAGCAGGGGGCAAACCTACGAGCAGTACTTC.

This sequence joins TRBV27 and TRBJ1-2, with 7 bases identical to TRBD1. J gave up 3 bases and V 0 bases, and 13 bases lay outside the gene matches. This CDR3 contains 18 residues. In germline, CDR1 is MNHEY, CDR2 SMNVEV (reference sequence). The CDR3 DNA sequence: TGTGCCAGCAGTTTATCCTCCTGGGGAGGGGGCACGTACTATGGCTACACCTTC. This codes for CASSLSSWGGGTYYGYTF.

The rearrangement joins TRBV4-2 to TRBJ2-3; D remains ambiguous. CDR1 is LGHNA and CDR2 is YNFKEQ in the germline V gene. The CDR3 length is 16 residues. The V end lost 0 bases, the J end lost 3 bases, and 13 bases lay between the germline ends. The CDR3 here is CASSQDGPGGTDTQYF. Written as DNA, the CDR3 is TGTGCCAGCAGCCAAGATGGGCCGGGTGGGACAGATACGCAGTATTTT.

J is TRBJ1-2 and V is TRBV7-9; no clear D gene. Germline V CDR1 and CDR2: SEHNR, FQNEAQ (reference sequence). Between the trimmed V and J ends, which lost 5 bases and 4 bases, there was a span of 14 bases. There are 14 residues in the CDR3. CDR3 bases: TGTGCCAGCAGCCTCGGAGGACCTCTCTATGGCTACACCTTC. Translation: CASSLGGPLYGYTF.

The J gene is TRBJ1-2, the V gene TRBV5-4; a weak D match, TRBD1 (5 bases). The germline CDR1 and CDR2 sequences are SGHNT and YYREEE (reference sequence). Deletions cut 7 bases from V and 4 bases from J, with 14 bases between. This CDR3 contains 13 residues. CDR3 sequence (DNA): TGTGCCAGCCGGGGCCCTGAGGGCTATGGCTACACCTTC. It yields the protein CASRGPEGYGYTF.

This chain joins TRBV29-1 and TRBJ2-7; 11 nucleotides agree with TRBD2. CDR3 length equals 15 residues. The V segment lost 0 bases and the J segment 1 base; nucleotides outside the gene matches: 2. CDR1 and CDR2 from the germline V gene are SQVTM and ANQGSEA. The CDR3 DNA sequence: TGCAGCGTTGAAGATGGGACTAGCGGTTCCTACGAGCAGTACTTC. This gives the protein CSVEDGTSGSYEQYF.

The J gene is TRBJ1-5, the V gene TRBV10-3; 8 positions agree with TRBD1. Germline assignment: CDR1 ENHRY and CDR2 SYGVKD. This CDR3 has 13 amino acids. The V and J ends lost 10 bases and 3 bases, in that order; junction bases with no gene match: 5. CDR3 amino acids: CATMTGDNQPQHF. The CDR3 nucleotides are TGTGCCACCATGACAGGGGACAATCAGCCCCAGCATTTT.

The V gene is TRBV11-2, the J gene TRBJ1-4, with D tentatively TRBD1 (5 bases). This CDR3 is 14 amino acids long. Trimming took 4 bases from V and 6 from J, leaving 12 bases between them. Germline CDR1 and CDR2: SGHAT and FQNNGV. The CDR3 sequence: CASSSGRLDEKLFF. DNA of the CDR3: TGTGCCAGCAGCTCAGGGCGGTTAGATGAAAAACTGTTTTTT.

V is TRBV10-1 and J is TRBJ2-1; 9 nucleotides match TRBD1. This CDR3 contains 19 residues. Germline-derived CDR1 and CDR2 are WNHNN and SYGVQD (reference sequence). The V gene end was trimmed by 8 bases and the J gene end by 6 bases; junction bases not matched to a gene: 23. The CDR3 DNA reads TGCGCCAGCCCAGTCCCGGGACAGGGCTCCCACTGGAGGTTCAATGAGCAGTTCTTC. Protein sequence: CASPVPGQGSHWRFNEQFF.

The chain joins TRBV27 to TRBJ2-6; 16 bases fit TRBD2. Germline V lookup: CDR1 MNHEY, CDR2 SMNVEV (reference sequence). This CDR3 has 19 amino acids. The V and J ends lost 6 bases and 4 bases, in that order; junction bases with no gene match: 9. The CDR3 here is CASRDGTSGRADGANVLTF. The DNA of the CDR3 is TGTGCCAGCAGAGACGGGACTAGCGGGAGGGCCGACGGGGCCAACGTCCTGACTTTC.

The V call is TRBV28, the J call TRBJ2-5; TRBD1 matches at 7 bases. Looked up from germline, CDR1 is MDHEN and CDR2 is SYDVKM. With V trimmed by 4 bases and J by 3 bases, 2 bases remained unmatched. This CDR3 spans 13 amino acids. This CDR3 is CASSSGQEETQYF. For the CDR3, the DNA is TGTGCCAGCAGTTCCGGACAGGAAGAGACCCAGTACTTC.